This T cell receptor (beta chain) stems from a study of blood T cells in healthy people across ages. Turning to the study itself: About one barcoded TCR beta cDNA was captured per two T cells. Study results and caveats: There were more naive CD4+ cells and higher diversity in long-lived donors than in aged donors. Diversity of TCR beta per million T cells declined in a roughly linear way with age.

This clonotype was seen a handful of times. Its matching antigen is unknown. Using a J-beta primer mix together with a sample-barcoded 5' primer, a second PCR was run for roughly 6 to 11 cycles. TCRdb recomputed calls from the 5' RACE reads with MiXCR, one row per CDR3 protein. The top ten clones hold around 22% of a sample with roughly 800,000 distinct CDR3 sequences, roughly 64% of them seen once. Germline-derived CDR1 and CDR2 are SQVTM and ANQGSEA. The V segment lost 7 bases and the J segment 7 bases; nucleotides outside the gene matches: 8. This CDR3 has 14 residues. Russia was home to the donors, healthy Caucasian individuals aged about 6 to 90.

The rearrangement joins TRBV29-1 to TRBJ2-1, with 12 bases aligning to TRBD2. The sample taken for sequencing was blood. This clonotype was sampled from a man aged 30-40 years in good health. The DNA of the CDR3 is TGCAGCGCCCAAACTAGCGGGAGGTTGAATGAGCAGTTCTTC. Its protein product is CSAQTSGRLNEQFF.